The rows below give T cell receptor beta chains drawn from one sample of a study of T cell repertoires in cytomegalovirus infection. Their specific antigens are unknown. TCRdb used MiXCR to reprocess the reads, holding one entry per CDR3 protein. The sample comprises roughly 800,000 distinct CDR3 sequences, almost 30% of which are singletons, and roughly 14% rests with the top ten. Here the sequenced sample was cultured CD8+ T cells from PBMCs, taken from culture after CMV antigen stimulation. The receptors were sampled from a human donor in good health (CMV status not recorded). Some clones in this sample may be carry-over from other donors' samples. Both conserved end residues are part of each CDR3. The D gene is left open where the match is weak. Clone size is not always given. Where it is, it says once, few, many or a class for expanded clones.

d_gene: .
j_gene: TRBJ2-1
v_gene: TRBV19
abundance: .
CDR3aa: CASSIDDGSSYNEQFF
CDR3nt: TGTGCCAGTAGTATAGACGACGGAAGCTCCTACAATGAGCAGTTCTTC

d_gene: .
j_gene: TRBJ2-5
v_gene: TRBV27
abundance: .
CDR3aa: CASSELGKVSGETQYF
CDR3nt: TGTGCCAGCAGTGAATTAGGGAAGGTTTCGGGAGAGACCCAGTACTTC

d_gene: .
j_gene: TRBJ2-3
v_gene: TRBV2
abundance: few
CDR3aa: CASPRGEQYF
CDR3nt: TGTGCCAGCCCCCGTGGGGAGCAGTATTTT

d_gene: .
j_gene: TRBJ1-2
v_gene: TRBV7-9
abundance: few
CDR3aa: CASSPLGTAAIGGYTF
CDR3nt: TGTGCCAGCAGCCCGCTGGGGACCGCCGCTATTGGGGGCTACACCTTC

d_gene: TRBD2
j_gene: TRBJ2-5
v_gene: TRBV15
abundance: .
CDR3aa: CATSRSGLAGWETQYF
CDR3nt: TGTGCCACCAGCAGATCCGGACTAGCGGGTTGGGAGACCCAGTACTTC

d_gene: .
j_gene: TRBJ2-6
v_gene: TRBV5-8
abundance: .
CDR3aa: CASEGASGANVLTF
CDR3nt: TGTGCCAGCGAAGGGGCCTCTGGGGCCAACGTCCTGACTTTC

d_gene: TRBD2
j_gene: TRBJ2-1
v_gene: TRBV7-9
abundance: few
CDR3aa: CASSSSDGGANEQFF
CDR3nt: TGTGCCAGCAGCTCTTCGGACGGGGGGGCAAATGAGCAGTTCTTC

d_gene: .
j_gene: TRBJ1-2
v_gene: TRBV14
abundance: .
CDR3aa: CASSPSRRGANYGYTF
CDR3nt: TGTGCCAGCAGCCCAAGTCGGCGGGGCGCCAACTATGGCTACACCTTC

d_gene: .
j_gene: TRBJ1-4
v_gene: TRBV12-3/TRBV12-4
abundance: few
CDR3aa: CASSFYPPATNEKLFF
CDR3nt: TGTGCCAGCAGTTTTTACCCCCCTGCAACTAATGAAAAACTGTTTTTT

d_gene: TRBD1
j_gene: TRBJ2-5
v_gene: TRBV4-2
abundance: .
CDR3aa: CASSQDLVDRGDQETQYF
CDR3nt: TGTGCCAGCAGCCAAGATCTTGTTGACAGGGGAGACCAAGAGACCCAGTACTTC

d_gene: .
j_gene: TRBJ1-6
v_gene: TRBV20-1
abundance: .
CDR3aa: CSVRLGLAHNSPLHF
CDR3nt: TGCAGTGTCAGGTTAGGACTGGCACATAATTCACCCCTCCACTTT

d_gene: .
j_gene: TRBJ2-7
v_gene: TRBV18
abundance: .
CDR3aa: CASSPSHPRSYEQYF
CDR3nt: TGTGCCAGCTCACCGAGTCATCCCCGCTCCTACGAGCAGTACTTC

d_gene: TRBD1
j_gene: TRBJ1-5
v_gene: TRBV7-2
abundance: few
CDR3aa: CASRSTGSNQPQHF
CDR3nt: TGTGCCAGCAGATCGACAGGGAGCAATCAGCCCCAGCATTTT

d_gene: .
j_gene: TRBJ2-1
v_gene: TRBV19
abundance: few
CDR3aa: CASSIDPVGLFHNEQFF
CDR3nt: TGTGCCAGTAGTATAGATCCGGTAGGGTTGTTCCACAATGAGCAGTTCTTC

d_gene: TRBD1
j_gene: TRBJ1-2
v_gene: TRBV7-8
abundance: .
CDR3aa: CASSPPGTARYGYTF
CDR3nt: TGTGCCAGCAGCCCTCCGGGGACAGCGAGATATGGCTACACCTTC

d_gene: .
j_gene: TRBJ2-7
v_gene: TRBV6-5
abundance: once
CDR3aa: CASSYSDSSFYEQYF
CDR3nt: TGTGCCAGCAGTTACTCTGACAGCTCCTTCTACGAGCAGTACTTC

d_gene: TRBD2
j_gene: TRBJ2-1
v_gene: TRBV5-4
abundance: few
CDR3aa: CASSPLTSGYYNEQFF
CDR3nt: TGTGCCAGCAGCCCCCTGACTAGCGGGTATTACAATGAGCAGTTCTTC

d_gene: TRBD2
j_gene: TRBJ2-3
v_gene: TRBV7-2
abundance: many
CDR3aa: CASSSGSGGWTDTQYF
CDR3nt: TGTGCCAGCAGCTCAGGGAGCGGGGGGTGGACAGATACGCAGTATTTT

d_gene: .
j_gene: TRBJ2-2
v_gene: TRBV4-3
abundance: .
CDR3aa: CASSQAQNTGELFF
CDR3nt: TGCGCCAGCAGCCAAGCTCAGAACACCGGGGAGCTGTTTTTT

d_gene: .
j_gene: TRBJ2-3
v_gene: TRBV7-6
abundance: few
CDR3aa: CASSRLDYTQYF
CDR3nt: TGTGCCAGCAGCCGACTAGACTATACGCAGTATTTT

d_gene: TRBD1
j_gene: TRBJ1-1
v_gene: TRBV10-3
abundance: few
CDR3aa: CAIAKLGTANTEAFF
CDR3nt: TGTGCCATTGCCAAACTTGGGACAGCGAACACTGAAGCTTTCTTT

d_gene: TRBD1
j_gene: TRBJ1-1
v_gene: TRBV7-9
abundance: few
CDR3aa: CASSQTGMGEAFF
CDR3nt: TGTGCCAGCAGCCAGACAGGGATGGGTGAAGCTTTCTTT

d_gene: .
j_gene: TRBJ2-1
v_gene: TRBV14
abundance: few
CDR3aa: CASSQEDEQFF
CDR3nt: TGTGCCAGCAGCCAAGAGGATGAGCAGTTCTTC

d_gene: .
j_gene: TRBJ1-1
v_gene: TRBV5-1
abundance: few
CDR3aa: CASSLGGYHTEAFF
CDR3nt: TGCGCCAGCAGCTTGGGAGGATACCACACTGAAGCTTTCTTT

d_gene: .
j_gene: TRBJ2-7
v_gene: TRBV25-1
abundance: .
CDR3aa: CAYQVGSSYEQYF
CDR3nt: TGTGCTTACCAGGTAGGATCATCCTACGAGCAGTACTTC

d_gene: .
j_gene: TRBJ1-2
v_gene: TRBV11-2
abundance: few
CDR3aa: CASSPLLRGGSYGYTF
CDR3nt: TGTGCCAGCAGCCCTCTTCTTAGGGGCGGCTCCTATGGCTACACCTTC

d_gene: .
j_gene: TRBJ2-3
v_gene: TRBV7-8
abundance: many
CDR3aa: CASSPRDTQYF
CDR3nt: TGTGCCAGCAGCCCGAGAGATACGCAGTATTTT

d_gene: .
j_gene: TRBJ1-2
v_gene: TRBV7-9
abundance: few
CDR3aa: CASSSTGGEYGYTF
CDR3nt: TGTGCCAGCAGCTCGACAGGAGGGGAGTATGGCTACACCTTC

d_gene: .
j_gene: TRBJ2-5
v_gene: TRBV7-9
abundance: few
CDR3aa: CASSSQEGLQETQYF
CDR3nt: TGTGCCAGCAGCTCCCAGGAGGGCCTGCAAGAGACCCAGTACTTC

d_gene: .
j_gene: TRBJ1-5
v_gene: TRBV19
abundance: .
CDR3aa: CASSIDGLSNQPQHF
CDR3nt: TGTGCCAGTAGTATTGACGGACTGAGCAATCAGCCCCAGCATTTT

d_gene: .
j_gene: TRBJ2-5
v_gene: TRBV4-1
abundance: few
CDR3aa: CATRAEYQETQYF
CDR3nt: TGCGCCACCCGGGCGGAGTACCAAGAGACCCAGTACTTC

d_gene: .
j_gene: TRBJ2-7
v_gene: TRBV7-9
abundance: few
CDR3aa: CASSSLGRSYEQYF
CDR3nt: TGTGCCAGCAGCTCGTTAGGGAGATCCTACGAGCAGTACTTC

d_gene: .
j_gene: TRBJ2-5
v_gene: TRBV19
abundance: .
CDR3aa: CASSPDSPGETQYF
CDR3nt: TGTGCCAGTAGTCCGGACAGCCCGGGGGAGACCCAGTACTTC

d_gene: .
j_gene: TRBJ2-1
v_gene: TRBV12-3/TRBV12-4
abundance: many
CDR3aa: CASSFLGNEQFF
CDR3nt: TGTGCCAGCAGTTTCTTAGGGAATGAGCAGTTCTTC

d_gene: TRBD2
j_gene: TRBJ2-1
v_gene: TRBV6-2/TRBV6-3
abundance: few
CDR3aa: CASSYFGTSRNNEQFF
CDR3nt: TGTGCCAGCAGTTACTTCGGGACTAGCCGAAACAATGAGCAGTTCTTC

d_gene: .
j_gene: TRBJ2-1
v_gene: TRBV24-1
abundance: few
CDR3aa: CATSDSLNSDEQFF
CDR3nt: TGTGCCACCAGTGATTCTCTGAATTCGGATGAGCAGTTCTTC

d_gene: .
j_gene: TRBJ1-5
v_gene: TRBV10-3
abundance: few
CDR3aa: CAISDAQGNQPQHF
CDR3nt: TGTGCCATCAGCGATGCACAGGGTAATCAGCCCCAGCATTTT

d_gene: .
j_gene: TRBJ1-1
v_gene: TRBV5-6
abundance: many
CDR3aa: CASSLRGGAFF
CDR3nt: TGTGCCAGCAGCTTGAGGGGTGGGGCTTTCTTT

d_gene: .
j_gene: TRBJ2-3
v_gene: TRBV7-9
abundance: .
CDR3aa: CASSLPIATLDPTDTQYF
CDR3nt: TGTGCCAGCAGCTTACCAATAGCCACCCTGGACCCCACAGATACGCAGTATTTT

d_gene: .
j_gene: TRBJ2-7
v_gene: TRBV19
abundance: .
CDR3aa: CASSIGQDPPATSYEQYF
CDR3nt: TGTGCCAGTAGTATCGGTCAGGACCCACCAGCCACCTCCTACGAGCAGTACTTC

d_gene: .
j_gene: TRBJ1-2
v_gene: TRBV27
abundance: .
CDR3aa: CASSSTARGYGYTF
CDR3nt: TGTGCCAGCAGTTCCACGGCCCGTGGCTATGGCTACACCTTC

d_gene: TRBD1
j_gene: TRBJ1-5
v_gene: TRBV7-3
abundance: .
CDR3aa: CASSWGADRGVQPQHF
CDR3nt: TGTGCCAGCAGCTGGGGAGCTGACAGGGGGGTTCAGCCCCAGCATTTT

d_gene: .
j_gene: TRBJ2-3
v_gene: TRBV10-3
abundance: few
CDR3aa: CAIRGIWGHGTDTQYF
CDR3nt: TGTGCCATCAGGGGGATCTGGGGGCATGGAACAGATACGCAGTATTTT

d_gene: TRBD1
j_gene: TRBJ1-1
v_gene: TRBV15
abundance: .
CDR3aa: CATSRSGTGSEAFF
CDR3nt: TGTGCCACCAGCAGATCCGGGACAGGGTCTGAAGCTTTCTTT

d_gene: TRBD1
j_gene: TRBJ1-5
v_gene: TRBV12-3/TRBV12-4
abundance: .
CDR3aa: CASRGQGDQPQHF
CDR3nt: TGTGCCAGCCGCGGACAGGGGGATCAGCCCCAGCATTTT

d_gene: .
j_gene: TRBJ1-2
v_gene: TRBV2
abundance: few
CDR3aa: CASSVIRGDNGYTF
CDR3nt: TGTGCCAGCAGTGTAATCAGGGGAGACAATGGCTACACCTTC

d_gene: TRBD1
j_gene: TRBJ2-6
v_gene: TRBV12-5
abundance: .
CDR3aa: CASGLLLGQDRSGANVLTF
CDR3nt: TGTGCTAGTGGTTTGCTACTCGGACAGGACCGCTCTGGGGCCAACGTCCTGACTTTC

d_gene: .
j_gene: TRBJ2-2
v_gene: TRBV7-6
abundance: .
CDR3aa: CASKVATGELFF
CDR3nt: TGTGCCAGCAAGGTCGCCACCGGGGAGCTGTTTTTT

d_gene: TRBD2
j_gene: TRBJ2-1
v_gene: TRBV6-5
abundance: .
CDR3aa: CASSLAGEGDDEQFF
CDR3nt: TGTGCCAGCAGTCTAGCGGGGGAGGGGGACGATGAGCAGTTCTTC

d_gene: .
j_gene: TRBJ1-2
v_gene: TRBV7-6
abundance: few
CDR3aa: CASSPREALGGYTF
CDR3nt: TGTGCCAGCAGCCCTCGTGAGGCGCTGGGTGGCTACACCTTC